The clone carrying this T cell receptor (beta chain) was seen only once. Its antigen is not known. These data come from a study of shared clonotypes between healthy human individuals. Study summary: Used for every donor were three CD4 naive, three CD4 memory, two CD8 naive and one CD8 memory plate.

Study results and limitations: Estimated richness was generally greater in naive than memory subsets.

All donors were healthy HIV-negative adults lacking recent acute infections or vaccinations. Each donor was a Caucasian adult residing in Nashville, Tennessee. TCRdb keeps only in-frame clones here, not all; method: immunoSEQ multiplex PCR. The profile shows millions of clones, approximately 94% of them singletons. This sequence was found in a man aged 18 to 29 in good health. The material sequenced was naive CD4+ T cells sorted from blood. Indicated subset: CD45RA+ positively selected.

The CDR3 sequence is CAISVGGIYEQYF. The CDR3 DNA is TGTGCCATCAGTGTGGGAGGAATCTACGAGCAGTACTTC. The genes are TRBV10-3 and TRBJ2-7; TRBD2 might be the D (6 bases). Germline CDR1 is ENHRY and CDR2 is SYGVKD. V lost 4 bases, J lost 3 bases, and 10 bases lay in between. The length of the CDR3 is 13 residues.